The T cell receptor (beta chain) under discussion was sequenced for a study of monozygotic twins with inflammatory bowel disease. One entry per CDR3 protein, without DNA, is what TCRdb gives after re-calling the 5' RACE reads. In all, the sample yields roughly 330,000 distinct CDR3 sequences. Study-level findings and limits: IBD-affected twins scored below their healthy co-twins in TCRbeta diversity (inverse Simpson).

On this clonotype: Its antigen remains unknown.

The germline CDR1 and CDR2 sequences are LGHDT and YNNKEL (reference sequence). The CDR3 is 15 residues long. The clonotype originates from a human donor with ulcerative colitis or Crohn's disease, or a healthy co-twin of an affected twin (not recorded which). Sequencing was performed on blood. The chain couples TRBV3-1 to TRBJ2-1; the TRBD2 assignment by TCRdb is unverifiable without DNA. CDR3 residues: CASSQMVAAYNEQFF.